The next 28 T cell receptor beta chains were all read from a single sample in a study of T cell clonotyping in hematopoietic cell transplantation. Using immunoSEQ multiplex PCR, the repertoire was profiled, and TCRdb retains in-frame clones only, with some absent. The data contain about 70,000 clones, over 90% of them singletons. Sequenced material: peripheral blood mononuclear cells. These receptor sequences come from a man aged 50 or older in good health. Some clones in this sample may be carry-over from other donors' samples.

The chain is built from TRBV5-6 and TRBJ2-7, with TRBD1 identical over 8 bases. CDR1 is SGHDT and CDR2 is YYEEEE in the germline V gene. V trimming: 4 bases; J trimming: 2 bases; junction bases outside the gene matches: 8. The CDR3 length is 15 residues. CDR3 protein: CASSQNTGGPYEQYF. The CDR3 DNA reads as TGTGCCAGCAGCCAAAACACAGGGGGTCCCTACGAGCAGTACTTC.

The V gene is TRBV14, the J gene TRBJ2-7; D gene uncertain. The CDR3 is made up of 13 amino acids. Trimming took 6 bases from V and 7 from J, leaving 16 bases between them. CDR1 and CDR2 from the germline V gene are SGHDN and FVKESK. CDR3 bases: TGTGCCAGCAGTTTGAACAGTTGGTATGAGCAGTACTTC. Protein sequence: CASSLNSWYEQYF.

This chain links TRBV6-5 with TRBJ1-1; 7 bases align to TRBD1. The V and J ends lost 4 bases and 5 bases, in that order; junction bases with no gene match: 7. This CDR3 has 14 amino acids. In germline, CDR1 is MNHEY, CDR2 SVGAGI. CDR3 bases: TGTGCCAGCAGTTCCCAGACAGGGTGGACTGAAGCTTTCTTT. This gives the protein CASSSQTGWTEAFF.

This chain joins TRBV7-8 and TRBJ2-7; TRBD1 matches at 11 bases. There are 18 residues in the CDR3. The trim removed 1 base at V and 2 bases at J, leaving 10 bases unmatched. Per germline, CDR1 SGHVS and CDR2 FQNEAQ. DNA for the CDR3: TGTGCCAGCAGCTTAGATATCTTGGGACAGGGGGTGACCTACGAGCAGTACTTC. Protein product: CASSLDILGQGVTYEQYF.

The rearrangement joins TRBV7-2 to TRBJ2-2; TRBD2 matches 7 bases. This CDR3 has 15 amino acids. V trimming: 3 bases; J trimming: 5 bases; junction bases outside the gene matches: 6. CDR1 and CDR2 from the germline V gene are SGHTA and FQGNSA. In DNA, the CDR3 is TGTGCCAGCAGCTTGGGCGGGAGTGGGACCGGGGAGCTGTTTTTT. Translating it yields CASSLGGSGTGELFF.

The rearrangement uses TRBV5-1 and TRBJ2-7; 9 nucleotides align to TRBD1. V shed 3 bases and J 7 bases; nucleotides not matched to a gene: 5. This CDR3 has 13 residues. The germline CDR1 and CDR2 sequences are SGHRS and YFSETQ. In DNA, the CDR3 is TGCGCCAGCAGCTGGGGACAGGGCGAAGAGCAGTACTTC. Its protein is CASSWGQGEEQYF.

This chain uses TRBV6-1 with TRBJ1-4; the match to TRBD1 covers 9 bases. V lost 6 bases and J lost 3; bases outside the gene matches: 2. The length of the CDR3 is 14 residues. CDR1 is MNHNS, CDR2 SASEGT, per germline. The CDR3 region has the DNA TGTGCCAGCAGGGGGACAGGGTCTAATGAAAAACTGTTTTTT. Its translation: CASRGTGSNEKLFF.

This chain connects TRBV7-2 to TRBJ1-2, with D perhaps TRBD1 (5 bases). Germline V gene sequence: CDR1 SGHTA, CDR2 FQGNSA. This CDR3 comprises 12 residues. Trimming cost V 5 bases and J 7 bases, with 11 bases left between them. CDR3 sequence (DNA): TGTGCCAGCAGCACTGACAGTCCTGGCTACACCTTC. Translated: CASSTDSPGYTF. The whole variable domain, remainder taken from reference TRBV7-2 and TRBJ1-2, is GAGVSQSPSNKVTEKGKDVELRCDPISGHTALYWYRQSLGQGLEFLIYFQGNSAPDKSGLPSDRFSAERTGGSVSTLTIQRTQQEDSAVYLCASSTDSPGYTFGSGTRLTVV.

The genes are TRBV5-1 and TRBJ2-7, with unresolved D. The V and J ends lost 0 bases and 2 bases respectively, with 9 bases between them. Germline-derived CDR1 and CDR2 are SGHRS and YFSETQ. This CDR3 has 14 amino acids. The CDR3 spells CASSLVGSPYEQYF. CDR3 bases: TGCGCCAGCAGCTTGGTGGGTTCCCCCTACGAGCAGTACTTC.

The chain combines TRBV6-5 with TRBJ2-1; no firm D call. Germline V gene sequence: CDR1 MNHEY, CDR2 SVGAGI. V was shortened by 2 bases and J by 6 bases, with 11 bases between the two germline ends. This CDR3 contains 14 residues. CDR3 coding DNA: TGTGCCAGCAGTTACGGGTCTCCGTCCAATGAGCAGTTCTTC. This sequence encodes CASSYGSPSNEQFF.

V gene TRBV27 combines with J gene TRBJ2-7; D might be TRBD1 or TRBD2, each matching 5 bases. Trimming shortened V by 3 bases and J by 2 bases, and 23 bases separated the two germline ends. Germline values: CDR1 MNHEY, CDR2 SMNVEV (reference sequence). This CDR3 has 18 amino acids. The CDR3 sequence: CASSLRRDDRDRAYEQYF. The CDR3 DNA sequence: TGTGCCAGCAGTTTGCGGAGAGACGACCGGGACCGAGCCTACGAGCAGTACTTC.

The chain carries TRBV20-1 and TRBJ2-5; D is undetermined. The CDR3 is 11 residues long. Germline V gene lookup returns CDR1 DFQATT and CDR2 SNEGSKA (reference sequence). With 6 bases removed from V and 5 bases from J, the gap between germline ends came to 10 bases. The CDR3, as DNA: TGCAGTGCCACCCATTTGGAGACCCAGTACTTC. It yields the protein CSATHLETQYF.

This clone appeared a few times. The V gene is TRBV5-8, the J gene TRBJ2-3; D is undetermined. Trimming pared 4 bases from V and 8 bases from J, leaving 17 bases between. There are 14 residues in the CDR3. Per the germline V gene, CDR1 is SGHTS and CDR2 is YDEGEE. CDR3: CASSPLPERGTQYF. In DNA form, the CDR3 reads TGTGCCAGCAGCCCCCTTCCTGAGCGAGGTACGCAGTATTTT.

The CDR3 DNA is TGCGCCAGCAGCTGGGGTCGGGACCCTGATTCACCCCTCCACTTT. It specifies CASSWGRDPDSPLHF. The chain is built from TRBV5-1 and TRBJ1-6; D is possibly TRBD1 (5 bases). Germline V gene sequence: CDR1 SGHRS, CDR2 YFSETQ. With 3 bases removed from V and 8 bases from J, the gap between germline ends came to 15 bases. The CDR3 contains 15 residues. Full variable domain (outside the CDR3, taken from reference TRBV5-1 and TRBJ1-6): KAGVTQTPRYLIKTRGQQVTLSCSPISGHRSVSWYQQTPGQGLQFLFEYFSETQRNKGNFPGRFSGRQFSNSRSEMNVSTLELGDSALYLCASSWGRDPDSPLHFGNGTRLTVT.

This chain uses TRBV6-5 with TRBJ1-2; D gene ambiguous. The CDR3 has 16 amino acids. V was shortened by 2 bases and J by 0 bases, with 13 bases between the two germline ends. Germline V gives CDR1 MNHEY, CDR2 SVGAGI. In nucleotides, the CDR3 is TGTGCCAGCAGTTACGATCGAGATCGTCCTAACTATGGCTACACCTTC. Residues: CASSYDRDRPNYGYTF.

The J gene is TRBJ1-1, the V gene TRBV14; D may be TRBD1 (5 bases). Germline V gene data show CDR1 as SGHDN and CDR2 as FVKESK. This CDR3 region has 13 residues. The V end lost 4 bases, the J end lost 5 bases, and 11 bases lay between the germline ends. CDR3 sequence reads: CASSPRGGTEAFF. The DNA for the CDR3 is TGTGCCAGCAGCCCCCGGGGGGGGACTGAAGCTTTCTTT.

This rearrangement joins TRBV27 to TRBJ2-7; D is possibly TRBD1 or TRBD2 (5 bases each). CDR3 length: 15 amino acids. Germline V CDR1 and CDR2: MNHEY, SMNVEV (reference sequence). Trimming cost V 2 bases and J 3 bases, with 14 bases left between them. The CDR3 protein is CASSLSSGPNYEQYF. In DNA form, the CDR3 reads TGTGCCAGCAGTTTAAGTTCGGGACCAAACTACGAGCAGTACTTC.

This clone was seen more than once but under ten times. J is TRBJ2-1 and V is TRBV6-5, with 9 bases aligning to TRBD2. Germline V gene lookup returns CDR1 MNHEY and CDR2 SVGAGI. The CDR3 contains 14 residues. V gave up 2 bases and J gave up 9 bases; unmatched junction bases: 5. Here the CDR3 DNA reads TGTGCCAGCAGTTACGGGGCGGGAGGGGGTGAGCAGTTCTTC. As protein: CASSYGAGGGEQFF.

The chain recombines TRBV19 with TRBJ2-6; 8 bases line up with TRBD1. Losses at the gene ends were 4 bases for V and 0 bases for J; bases not matched to a gene: 2. CDR1 is LNHDA, CDR2 SQIVND, per germline (reference sequence). CDR3 length equals 16 residues. CDR3 bases: TGTGCCAGTAGTAGGGGACAGGCCTCTGGGGCCAACGTCCTGACTTTC. Amino acid sequence: CASSRGQASGANVLTF.

This chain joins TRBV30 and TRBJ2-7, with 13 bases lining up with TRBD2. The CDR3 extends over 16 amino acids. Germline CDR1 reads GTSNPN; CDR2 reads SVGIG (reference sequence). V lost 3 bases to trimming and J lost 2 bases; unmatched junction nucleotides: 7. This chain's CDR3 is CAWSAGLAGVTYEQYF. DNA of the CDR3: TGTGCCTGGAGCGCTGGACTAGCGGGAGTAACCTACGAGCAGTACTTC.

CDR3 in DNA: TGTGCCAGCAGTTTATCAACGGCAGGGGGAGAACTCGAGCAGTACTTC. Its translation is CASSLSTAGGELEQYF. This chain joins TRBV28 and TRBJ2-7; 7 positions match TRBD1. V was pared by 1 base and J by 6 bases, with 12 bases of the junction left unmatched. The CDR3 extends over 16 amino acids. The germline V gene encodes CDR1 MDHEN and CDR2 SYDVKM.

The chain carries TRBV25-1 and TRBJ1-2, with D perhaps TRBD1 (5 bases). The CDR3 covers 15 residues. Trimming took off 2 bases at V and 5 bases at J, with 15 bases between the two ends. The germline V gene has CDR1 MGHDK and CDR2 SYGVNS. In DNA form, the CDR3 reads TGTGCCAGCAGTGAAGACAGCGCCCCTAGTTATGGCTACACCTTC. Translation gives CASSEDSAPSYGYTF.

The rearrangement joins TRBV15 to TRBJ2-7; D is undetermined. The ends were cut back, 1 base at V and 3 bases at J, with 16 bases in the middle. The CDR3 length is 16 residues. Germline V gene data show CDR1 as LNHNV and CDR2 as YYDKDF (reference sequence). CDR3 DNA: TGTGCCACCAGCAGAGTGCGAGGACGTTTAAACTACGAGCAGTACTTC. Protein sequence: CATSRVRGRLNYEQYF.

This chain links TRBV4-1 with TRBJ2-7; D remains ambiguous. Germline CDR1 and CDR2: MGHRA and YSYEKL. CDR3 length equals 13 residues. Trimming removed 5 bases at V and 5 bases at J, with 13 bases between. CDR3 residues: CASSSMTIHEQYF. For the CDR3, the DNA is TGCGCCAGCAGCTCTATGACAATCCACGAGCAGTACTTC.

The chain couples TRBV28 to TRBJ2-3, with TRBD1 as a possible D gene (6 bases). Germline loops: CDR1 MDHEN, CDR2 SYDVKM. The CDR3 contains 14 residues. V was shortened by 5 bases and J by 9 bases, with 18 bases between the two germline ends. As DNA, the CDR3 is TGTGCCAGCAGTACCGCGGACAGTCGTTTGACGCAGTATTTT. This encodes CASSTADSRLTQYF.

The CDR3 sequence is CAIGRENQPQHF. The CDR3 DNA reads as TGTGCCATAGGAAGGGAGAATCAGCCCCAGCATTTT. This chain links TRBV19 with TRBJ1-5; no clear D. CDR3 size: 12 residues. Looked up from germline, CDR1 is LNHDA and CDR2 is SQIVND (reference sequence). Trimming shortened V by 10 bases and J by 4 bases, and 11 bases separated the two germline ends.

This rearrangement joins TRBV6-5 to TRBJ1-2; 8 bases agree with TRBD1. Per germline, CDR1 MNHEY and CDR2 SVGAGI. The CDR3 runs 13 residues. V lost 0 bases to trimming and J lost 8 bases; unmatched junction nucleotides: 2. The CDR3 bases are TGTGCCAGCAGTTACTCACGACAGGGGGGCTACACCTTC. Its translation: CASSYSRQGGYTF.

The genes are TRBV28 and TRBJ2-7, with 10 bases identical to TRBD1. V was pared by 3 bases and J by 4 bases, with 9 bases of the junction left unmatched. Germline-derived CDR1 and CDR2 are MDHEN and SYDVKM. CDR3 length: 16 residues. CDR3 in DNA: TGTGCCAGCAGTTTCCACCGGGACAGGGGCTTTTACGAGCAGTACTTC. It encodes CASSFHRDRGFYEQYF.